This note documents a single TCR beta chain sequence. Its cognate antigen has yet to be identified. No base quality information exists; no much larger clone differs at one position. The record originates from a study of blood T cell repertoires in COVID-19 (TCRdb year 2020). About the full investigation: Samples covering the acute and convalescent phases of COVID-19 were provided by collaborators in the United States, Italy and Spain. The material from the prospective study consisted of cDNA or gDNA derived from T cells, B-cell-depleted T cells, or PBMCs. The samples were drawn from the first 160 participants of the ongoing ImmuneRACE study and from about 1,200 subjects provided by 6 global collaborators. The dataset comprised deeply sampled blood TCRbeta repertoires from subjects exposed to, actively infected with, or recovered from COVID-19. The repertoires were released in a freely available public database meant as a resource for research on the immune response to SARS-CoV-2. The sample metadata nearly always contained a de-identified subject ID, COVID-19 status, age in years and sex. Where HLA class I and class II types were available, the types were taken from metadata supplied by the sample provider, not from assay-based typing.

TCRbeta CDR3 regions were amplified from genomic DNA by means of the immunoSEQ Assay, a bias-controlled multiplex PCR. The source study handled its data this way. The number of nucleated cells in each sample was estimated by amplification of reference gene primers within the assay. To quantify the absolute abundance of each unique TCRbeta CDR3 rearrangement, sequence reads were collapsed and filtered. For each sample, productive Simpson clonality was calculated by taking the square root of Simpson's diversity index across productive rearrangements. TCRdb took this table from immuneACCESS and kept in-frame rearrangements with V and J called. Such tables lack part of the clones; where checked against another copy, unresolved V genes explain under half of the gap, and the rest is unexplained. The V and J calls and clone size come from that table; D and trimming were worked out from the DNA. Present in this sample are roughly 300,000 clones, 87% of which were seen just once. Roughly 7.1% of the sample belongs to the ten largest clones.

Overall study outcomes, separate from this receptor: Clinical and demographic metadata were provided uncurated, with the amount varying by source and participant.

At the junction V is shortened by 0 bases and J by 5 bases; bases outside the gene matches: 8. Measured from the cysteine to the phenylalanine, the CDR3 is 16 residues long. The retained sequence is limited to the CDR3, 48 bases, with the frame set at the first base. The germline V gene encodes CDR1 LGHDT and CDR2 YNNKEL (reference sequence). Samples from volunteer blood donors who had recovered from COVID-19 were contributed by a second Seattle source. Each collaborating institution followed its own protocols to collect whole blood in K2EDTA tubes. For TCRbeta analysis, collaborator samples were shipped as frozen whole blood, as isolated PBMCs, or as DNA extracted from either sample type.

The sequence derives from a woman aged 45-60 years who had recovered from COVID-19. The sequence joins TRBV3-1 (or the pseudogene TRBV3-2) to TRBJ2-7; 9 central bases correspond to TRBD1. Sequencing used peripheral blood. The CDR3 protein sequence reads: CASSQDPGQGGNEQYF. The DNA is TGTGCCAGCAGCCAAGATCCGGGACAGGGAGGAAACGAGCAGTACTTC.